Shown below are 8 T cell receptor beta chains from a single sample sequenced in a study of T cell repertoires and leukemia-associated antigens. TCRdb processed the 5' RACE reads anew with MiXCR; each CDR3 protein has one entry. Of 11,000 or so distinct CDR3 sequences listed, about two fifths are singletons. These receptors have no identified antigens. Sequencing was performed on CD3+ T cells sorted from blood and cultured. These receptors all stem from a female donor in good health.

This clonotype appeared a few times. The chain has TRBV7-9 and TRBJ2-1; 9 bases line up with TRBD1. The length of the CDR3 is 15 residues. With 1 base clipped from V and 8 bases from J, the junction kept 6 bases outside the gene matches. The germline V gene has CDR1 SEHNR and CDR2 FQNEAQ (reference sequence). This CDR3 is CASSLETGGLDEQFF. The CDR3 nucleotides read TGTGCCAGCAGCTTAGAGACAGGGGGTTTGGATGAGCAGTTCTTC.

The CDR3 DNA reads TGTGCCAGCAGCCAAGTTCCAGCGGGAGGGCCGCATGAGCAGTTCTTC. Protein product: CASSQVPAGGPHEQFF. The chain couples TRBV3-1 to TRBJ2-1, with TRBD2 identical over 10 bases. This CDR3 is 16 amino acids long. Unmatched junction bases numbered 8, after V lost 1 base and J lost 8 bases. Germline V gives CDR1 LGHDT, CDR2 YNNKEL (reference sequence).

On this clonotype itself: At one boundary the junction diverges from the germline segment, which might be a read error. The chain links TRBV12-3 or TRBV12-4 to TRBJ1-5; D call uncertain. The CDR3 is 12 amino acids. CDR3 amino acids: CANSLPNQPQHF. The CDR3 DNA sequence: TGTGCCAACAGTTTACCCAATCAGCCCCAGCATTTT.

This clonotype is deemed medium-sized. The chain combines TRBV12-3 or TRBV12-4 with TRBJ2-2; D is unresolved. The CDR3 is made up of 14 amino acids. V lost 7 bases, J lost 3 bases, and 12 bases lay in between. The CDR3 DNA reads TGTGCCAGCAACTTAGGAGAAGACACCGGGGAGCTGTTTTTT. This translates into CASNLGEDTGELFF.

This clonotype showed up just a few times. The V and J genes are TRBV10-1 and TRBJ2-3; maybe TRBD2 (6 bases). The germline gives CDR1 WNHNN, CDR2 SYGVQD (reference sequence). This CDR3 has 15 residues. The V end was cut by 5 bases, the J end by 0 bases, with 12 bases between. This CDR3 is CASSSSGGSTDTQYF. The CDR3 DNA follows: TGCGCCAGCAGTAGTAGTGGGGGGAGCACAGATACGCAGTATTTT.

By sample fraction, this clonotype is medium-sized. The chain combines TRBV5-1 with TRBJ1-1, with 8 bases that match TRBD1. Germline assignment: CDR1 SGHRS and CDR2 YFSETQ. J was trimmed by 5 bases and V by 4 bases; bases with no gene match: 7. This CDR3 comprises 14 residues. Here the CDR3 DNA reads TGCGCCAGCAGCCTAGACAGGGGCTCGACTGAAGCTTTCTTT. The encoded protein is CASSLDRGSTEAFF.

This clonotype was recorded many times. This chain uses TRBV2 with TRBJ2-6; D remains unclear. CDR1 and CDR2 (germline): SNHLY, FYNNEI. The CDR3 length is 14 residues. Trimming left V 7 bases short and J 0 bases short, with 7 bases between. CDR3 coding DNA: TGTGCCAGCAAACAGAGCTCTGGGGCCAACGTCCTGACTTTC. It translates to CASKQSSGANVLTF.

The V and J genes are TRBV20-1 and TRBJ2-5, with 14 positions matching TRBD2. The length of the CDR3 is 18 residues. The ends lost 3 bases at V and 1 base at J; junction bases unmatched: 10. Per the germline V gene, CDR1 is DFQATT and CDR2 is SNEGSKA (reference sequence). The CDR3 nucleotides read TGCAGTGCTAGGGTAATGGGACTAGCGGGAGTCATCCAAGAGACCCAGTACTTC. This translates into CSARVMGLAGVIQETQYF.